This TCR beta chain was identified during a study of low-dose radiotherapy and immunotherapy resistance in tumors. At the level of the study: Cohort 1 got 0.5 Gy per fraction every 2 weeks, 6.5 Gy in total. On an every-two-weeks schedule, patients received intravenous nivolumab 240 mg, along with ipilimumab 1 mg/kg every six weeks.

Many counts were recorded for this clonotype. Alpha and beta chains were covered, as first-strand cDNA relied on TRAV- and TRBV-specific primers. Amplification of TCRs used a constant-region primer and V-primer adapter for 20 PCR cycles. By in vitro transcription, the isolated mRNA was amplified. One entry per CDR3 protein, called by TCRdb with MiXCR from the reads. Here the sample spans approximately 42,000 distinct CDR3 sequences, approximately 26% being singletons. Germline CDR1 and CDR2: SGHNT and YYREEE (reference sequence). The V gene end was trimmed by 3 bases and the J gene end by 3 bases; junction bases not matched to a gene: 8. CDR3 size: 16 residues. Time point defined: after trial treatment. As for treatment: LDRT plus nivolumab, ipilimumab, low-dose cyclophosphamide and aspirin (RACIN trial). Each donor was administered nivolumab, ipilimumab, aspirin, low-dose cyclophosphamide and low-dose radiotherapy.

Sample: PBMCs, taken after low-dose radiotherapy plus immunotherapy. The chain carries TRBV5-4 and TRBJ2-3, with 9 positions matching TRBD2. The TCR originated in a male donor with prostate cancer. CDR3: CASSSGLAGSTDTQYF. In DNA form, the CDR3 reads TGTGCCAGCAGCTCCGGGCTAGCGGGGTCTACAGATACGCAGTATTTT.